The 20 T cell receptor beta chains given below trace back to one sample, sequenced in a study of T cell repertoires in cytomegalovirus infection. Via MiXCR, TCRdb re-called the reads, giving one row per CDR3 protein. The sample includes hundreds of thousands of distinct CDR3 sequences, roughly 16% of them seen just once. The sequencing input was PBMCs. Receptors were obtained from a human donor in good health (CMV status not recorded). Some clones in this sample may be carry-over from other donors' samples.

The V call is TRBV2, the J call TRBJ2-1; no definite D call. Trimming removed 3 bases at V and 2 bases at J, with 5 bases between. The CDR3 is 13 residues long. Germline CDR1 reads SNHLY; CDR2 reads FYNNEI. CDR3 in amino acids: CASSEFPYNEQFF. The CDR3 DNA follows: TGTGCCAGCAGTGAGTTCCCCTACAATGAGCAGTTCTTC.

This rearrangement joins TRBV10-3 to TRBJ1-1, with TRBD1 identical over 9 bases. CDR3 length: 12 amino acids. Germline-derived CDR1 and CDR2 are ENHRY and SYGVKD. The J segment lost 8 bases and the V segment lost 6 bases, leaving 4 bases of the junction unmatched. In nucleotides, the CDR3 is TGTGCCATCAGAACCGGGACAGGGGAAGCTTTCTTT. It yields the protein CAIRTGTGEAFF.

This clonotype was observed a few times. The rearrangement joins TRBV6-1 to TRBJ1-1, with D possibly being TRBD1 (5 bases). The length of the CDR3 is 13 residues. Germline lookup yields CDR1 MNHNS and CDR2 SASEGT. Trimming stripped 8 bases from V and 0 bases from J, with 10 bases between. This CDR3 is CASGGLLNTEAFF. The DNA for the CDR3 is TGTGCCAGCGGGGGACTGCTGAACACTGAAGCTTTCTTT.

This clonotype was observed a handful of times. The V and J genes are TRBV6-6 and TRBJ1-6, with D perhaps TRBD1 (5 bases). Trimming removed 7 bases from V and 10 bases from J, with 17 bases in between. Germline V lookup: CDR1 MNHNY, CDR2 SVGAGI (reference sequence). The CDR3 consists of 14 residues. CDR3 protein: CASNDGGMGSPLHF. The CDR3 nucleotides are TGTGCCAGCAATGATGGGGGTATGGGATCACCCCTCCACTTT.

At least ten counts were recorded for this clonotype. J is TRBJ2-5 and V is TRBV19; the match to TRBD1 covers 8 bases. Germline loops: CDR1 LNHDA, CDR2 SQIVND (reference sequence). After removal of 4 bases from V and 5 bases from J, the junction contained 3 bases not matched to a gene. The CDR3 is 13 residues long. CDR3 nucleotide sequence: TGTGCCAGTAGTAGGGACAGGCGGGAGACCCAGTACTTC. This encodes CASSRDRRETQYF.

This clonotype was recorded many times. The CDR3 coding sequence is TGTGCCAGCAGCCCCCCCAGCGGGCGAGAGACCCAGTACTTC. This translates into CASSPPSGRETQYF. The chain employs TRBV7-2 and TRBJ2-5, with D possibly TRBD2 on 6 matching bases. CDR1 is SGHTA and CDR2 is FQGNSA in the germline V gene. This CDR3 contains 14 residues. Trimming stripped 5 bases from V and 4 bases from J, with 14 bases between.

Ten or more counts support this clonotype. The CDR3: CASSFDNTRFFGYTF. The CDR3 DNA is TGTGCCAGCAGCTTCGACAATACACGGTTTTTCGGCTACACCTTC. V is TRBV7-2 and J is TRBJ1-2; D is unclear. Trimming removed 3 bases from V and 8 bases from J, with 19 bases in between. The CDR3 has 15 residues. CDR1 and CDR2 from the germline V gene are SGHTA and FQGNSA.

The table lists this clonotype with many counts. The rearrangement joins TRBV28 to TRBJ1-2; a weak D match, TRBD1 (6 bases). The CDR3 runs to 14 residues. Deletions cut 5 bases from V and 3 bases from J, with 13 bases between. CDR1 and CDR2 (germline): MDHEN, SYDVKM. This CDR3 reads CASSTGDIYYGYTF. The CDR3 nucleotides read TGTGCCAGCAGTACCGGGGACATCTACTATGGCTACACCTTC.

The chain employs TRBV6-4 and TRBJ2-2; D gene ambiguous. The CDR3 runs 16 residues. Deletions cut 6 bases from V and 5 bases from J, with 19 bases between. Germline V gene lookup returns CDR1 MRHNA and CDR2 SNTAGT. CDR3: CASSPRIGRGTGELFF. In DNA, the CDR3 is TGTGCCAGCAGCCCTCGGATCGGGCGAGGTACCGGGGAGCTGTTTTTT.

This clonotype came up a few times. V usage is TRBV12-3 or TRBV12-4 and J usage is TRBJ2-1; D is ambiguous. This CDR3 contains 14 residues. V was clipped by 8 bases and J by 7 bases, with 18 bases between them. CDR3 sequence: CASVRASPANEQFF. In nucleotides, the CDR3 is TGTGCCAGCGTAAGGGCTTCTCCCGCGAATGAGCAGTTCTTC.

Concerning this clonotype itself: At one boundary the junction diverges from the germline segment, which might be a read error. This chain connects TRBV7-2 to TRBJ2-5; tentatively, D is TRBD1 (6 bases). This CDR3 has 14 amino acids. Germline values: CDR1 SGHTA, CDR2 FQGNSA. CDR3 in DNA: TGTGCCAGCAGCTTATGGCAGGGGCAAGGGACCCAGTACTTC. This translates into CASSLWQGQGTQYF.

Turning to this clonotype: The junction does not match germline at one end; this may be a read error. This rearrangement joins TRBV24-1 to TRBJ2-7, with 8 bases identical to TRBD1. Germline V gene lookup returns CDR1 KGHDR and CDR2 SFDVKD. This CDR3 is built from 12 residues. CDR3 protein: CTTRGQGYEQYF. DNA of the CDR3: TGTACCACCAGAGGACAGGGCTACGAGCAGTACTTC.

This chain connects TRBV7-3 to TRBJ2-1, with 9 bases lining up with TRBD1. Looked up from germline, CDR1 is SGHTA and CDR2 is FQGTGA. Trimming at V came to 3 bases and at J to 7 bases, leaving 4 bases not matched to a gene. The CDR3 runs to 14 residues. The CDR3 here is CASSLGQGGNEQFF. The CDR3 DNA is TGTGCCAGCAGCTTGGGACAGGGTGGGAATGAGCAGTTCTTC.

A single count supports this clonotype. This chain joins TRBV10-3 and TRBJ1-6; maybe TRBD1 (6 bases). The CDR3 contains 14 residues. With 3 bases removed from V and 9 bases from J, the gap between germline ends came to 12 bases. CDR1 and CDR2 (germline): ENHRY, SYGVKD. CDR3 region: CAISETGFGSPLHF. Written as DNA, the CDR3 is TGTGCCATCAGTGAAACAGGGTTTGGTTCACCCCTCCACTTT.

There are many counts of this clonotype. The CDR3 DNA is TGCAGTGCTAGAGCTTCAGCAACTGAGACCCAGTACTTC. This encodes CSARASATETQYF. The rearrangement uses TRBV20-1 and TRBJ2-5, with D unresolved. Germline lookup yields CDR1 DFQATT and CDR2 SNEGSKA (reference sequence). Trimming took off 1 base at V and 5 bases at J, with 11 bases between the two ends. There are 13 residues in the CDR3.

The V call is TRBV20-1, the J call TRBJ2-7; TRBD2 agrees at 10 bases. The germline gives CDR1 DFQATT, CDR2 SNEGSKA (reference sequence). Trimming at V came to 4 bases and at J to 5 bases, leaving 5 bases not matched to a gene. CDR3 length equals 13 residues. The CDR3 loop is CSATGTSADEQYF. CDR3 DNA sequence: TGCAGTGCTACCGGGACTAGCGCGGACGAGCAGTACTTC.

The chain has TRBV28 and TRBJ1-2; unclear D gene. V was trimmed by 6 bases and J by 4 bases, leaving 9 bases between them. The CDR3 has 12 amino acids. Germline CDR1 is MDHEN and CDR2 is SYDVKM. The CDR3, as DNA: TGTGCCAGCAGCCATCACCTCTATGGCTACACCTTC. It translates to CASSHHLYGYTF.

The chain is built from TRBV11-1 and TRBJ1-2, with D possibly being TRBD1 (5 bases). CDR1 and CDR2 from the germline V gene are SGHAT and FQDESV (reference sequence). This CDR3 spans 15 amino acids. Trimming shortened V by 0 bases and J by 5 bases, and 13 bases separated the two germline ends. CDR3 loop: CASSLAPHGAYGYTF. DNA for the CDR3: TGTGCCAGCAGCTTAGCGCCCCACGGGGCATATGGCTACACCTTC.

This clonotype was observed a handful of times. This chain uses TRBV4-1 with TRBJ2-3; 14 bases match TRBD2. V lost 4 bases to trimming and J lost 2 bases; unmatched junction nucleotides: 2. The CDR3 extends over 16 amino acids. Germline values: CDR1 MGHRA, CDR2 YSYEKL. The CDR3 loop is CASSRTSGGITDTQYF. For the CDR3, the DNA is TGCGCCAGCAGCCGGACTAGCGGGGGGATCACAGATACGCAGTATTTT.

This clonotype was observed at least ten times. This chain joins TRBV7-6 and TRBJ1-2, with 9 bases aligning to TRBD1. The germline gives CDR1 SGHVS, CDR2 FNYEAQ. CDR3 size: 14 residues. The trim removed 4 bases at V and 4 bases at J, leaving 4 bases unmatched. CDR3 amino acids: CASSSGQGPYGYTF. CDR3 DNA sequence: TGTGCCAGCAGCTCTGGACAGGGGCCCTATGGCTACACCTTC.